This T cell receptor beta chain was documented in a study of shared clonotypes between healthy human individuals. The CDR3 contains 13 residues. Trimming took 5 bases from V and 4 from J, leaving 10 bases between them. Germline V lookup: CDR1 MGHDK, CDR2 SYGVNS. Every subset's genomic DNA went evenly onto several immunoSEQ plates. Only in-frame clones appear in the TCRdb table, and some are missing; sequencing was by immunoSEQ multiplex PCR. The sample consists of 550,000 to 700,000 clones, 55% to 85% of them appearing once. V usage is TRBV25-1 and J usage is TRBJ2-3; D remains unclear. The specimen sequenced was memory CD4+ T cells sorted from blood. Subset in this sample: CD45RA-negative fraction. The receptor comes from a woman aged 25 to 39 in good health. DNA of the CDR3: TGTGCCAGCAGTCTGGCAGGCCCAGATACGCAGTATTTT. Translating gives CASSLAGPDTQYF.